Below, 31 T cell receptor beta chains from the same sample are listed, as sequenced in a study of cytomegalovirus exposure and HLA in healthy donors. The PCR made use of 60 Vbeta and 13 Jbeta primers. The table came from immunoSEQ multiplex PCR; TCRdb's copy has only in-frame clones and leaves some out. Here the sample spans approximately 220,000 clones, over 80% being singletons. Material for sequencing was PBMCs. The receptors originated from a boy younger than 10 in good health and CMV-seronegative.

This clone occurred a few times. The chain recombines TRBV6-1 with TRBJ1-1; TRBD1 agrees at 7 bases. CDR3 size: 16 residues. Per germline, CDR1 MNHNS and CDR2 SASEGT. The V and J ends lost 4 bases and 1 base, in that order; junction bases with no gene match: 9. The CDR3 nucleotides are TGTGCCAGCAGTGTTGAGGGGGCGATTTGGAACACTGAAGCTTTCTTT. Translation: CASSVEGAIWNTEAFF.

The chain employs TRBV5-4 and TRBJ2-7; possibly TRBD1 for D (5 bases). V was cut by 0 bases and J by 2 bases, with 18 bases left in between. This CDR3 spans 17 amino acids. Per germline, CDR1 SGHNT and CDR2 YYREEE (reference sequence). In DNA, the CDR3 is TGTGCCAGCAGCTTGGGAATTCGTAGCCAGGGTACCTACGAGCAGTACTTC. The encoded protein is CASSLGIRSQGTYEQYF. Based on the CDR3 plus reference TRBV5-4 and TRBJ2-7, the full variable domain is ETGVTQSPTHLIKTRGQQVTLRCSSQSGHNTVSWYQQALGQGPQFIFQYYREEENGRGNFPPRFSGLQFPNYSSELNVNALELDDSALYLCASSLGIRSQGTYEQYFGPGTRLTVT.

V gene TRBV10-3 combines with J gene TRBJ2-1, with TRBD2 as a possible D gene (6 bases). The CDR3 has 15 amino acids. The germline V and J ends were trimmed by 5 bases and 8 bases, with 19 bases remaining between them. CDR1 and CDR2 (germline): ENHRY, SYGVKD. The CDR3: CAISLAPGGRDEQFF. Here the CDR3 DNA reads TGTGCCATCAGTCTAGCGCCCGGAGGTCGCGATGAGCAGTTCTTC.

This chain joins TRBV9 and TRBJ1-2; no clear D. From germline, CDR1 is SGDLS and CDR2 YYNGEE. V lost 3 bases, J lost 8 bases, and 8 bases lay in between. The CDR3 runs to 11 residues. The CDR3 is CASSALGGYTF. For the CDR3, the DNA is TGTGCCAGCAGCGCCCTCGGGGGCTACACCTTC.

A note on this clone: A junction boundary mismatches the germline segment, possibly from a read error. The J gene is TRBJ1-3, the V gene TRBV7-9; tentative D call: TRBD1 (5 bases). The CDR3 has 16 amino acids. The germline gives CDR1 SEHNR, CDR2 FQNEAQ (reference sequence). The CDR3 bases are TGTTCCAGCAGCCCCCCTGGGGCCTACTCTGGAAACACCATATATTTT. Translating gives CSSSPPGAYSGNTIYF. Supplemented by reference TRBV7-9 and TRBJ1-3, the full variable domain reads DTGVSQNPRHKITKRGQNVTFRCDPISEHNRLYWYRQTLGQGPEFLTYFQNEAQLEKSRLLSDRFSAERPKGSFSTLEIQRTEQGDSAMYLCSSSPPGAYSGNTIYFGEGSWLTVV.

The chain links TRBV7-2 to TRBJ2-5; 10 nucleotides agree with TRBD2. Looked up from germline, CDR1 is SGHTA and CDR2 is FQGNSA. Trimming removed 1 base from V and 5 bases from J; junction bases left unmatched: 10. This CDR3 is built from 17 residues. The CDR3 DNA reads TGTGCCAGCAGCTTAGTTCTTAGCGGGAGGTTTGGCGAGACCCAGTACTTC. Encoded protein: CASSLVLSGRFGETQYF.

This clone was detected only once. The chain links TRBV5-5 to TRBJ2-1; perhaps TRBD1 as D (5 bases). V lost 1 base and J lost 7, with 12 bases in between. The CDR3 runs to 14 residues. Germline CDR1 reads SGHKS; CDR2 reads YYEKEE (reference sequence). CDR3 sequence (DNA): TGTGCCAGCAGCTTGTATGGCAGGGTGAATGAGCAGTTCTTC. This gives the protein CASSLYGRVNEQFF.

The chain links TRBV5-5 to TRBJ2-7; 7 bases are a match to TRBD1. CDR1 and CDR2 from the germline V gene are SGHKS and YYEKEE (reference sequence). This CDR3 is built from 16 residues. With V trimmed by 5 bases and J by 0 bases, 11 bases remained unmatched. CDR3 residues: CASSAVVGQSSYEQYF. The CDR3 nucleotides are TGTGCCAGCAGTGCCGTCGTGGGACAGAGCTCCTACGAGCAGTACTTC.

This clone has a handful of counts. CDR3 in amino acids: CASPGLAGGEQYF. The CDR3 DNA follows: TGTGCCAGCCCCGGACTAGCGGGAGGGGAGCAGTACTTC. This sequence joins TRBV2 and TRBJ2-7; 15 positions agree with TRBD2. Germline lookup yields CDR1 SNHLY and CDR2 FYNNEI. The J segment lost 7 bases and the V segment lost 8 bases, leaving 3 bases of the junction unmatched. The CDR3 is made up of 13 amino acids.

The chain employs TRBV9 and TRBJ2-1; D gene uncertain. The V end was cut by 5 bases, the J end by 0 bases, with 12 bases between. This CDR3 has 15 amino acids. Germline lookup yields CDR1 SGDLS and CDR2 YYNGEE. The CDR3 bases are TGTGCCAGCAGTCTCACGGAGAGCTCCTACAATGAGCAGTTCTTC. Translated, it gives CASSLTESSYNEQFF.

This clone was detected only a few times. The chain links TRBV5-1 to TRBJ1-6, with D tentatively TRBD1 (6 bases). CDR1 and CDR2 from the germline V gene are SGHRS and YFSETQ. Trimming shortened V by 0 bases and J by 8 bases, and 9 bases separated the two germline ends. CDR3 length equals 14 residues. CDR3 nucleotides: TGCGCCAGCAGCTTGGAGCAGGGGTATTCACCCCTCCACTTT. This codes for CASSLEQGYSPLHF.

The chain links TRBV19 to TRBJ2-7, with D possibly TRBD2 on 6 matching bases. V lost 7 bases and J lost 3, with 7 bases in between. CDR1 and CDR2 from the germline V gene are LNHDA and SQIVND (reference sequence). This CDR3 region has 11 residues. The CDR3 loop reads CASMGLYEQYF. In nucleotides, the CDR3 is TGTGCCAGTATGGGACTCTACGAGCAGTACTTC.

The chain links TRBV2 to TRBJ1-2; 10 nucleotides align to TRBD1. The germline V gene encodes CDR1 SNHLY and CDR2 FYNNEI. The CDR3 sequence is 17 residues long. The junction had 11 bases not matched to a gene; V was cut back by 6 bases and J by 1 base. The CDR3 loop is CASSLFPRDRGNYGYTF. The CDR3 nucleotides read TGTGCCAGCAGCCTATTCCCCCGGGACAGGGGTAACTATGGCTACACCTTC.

The chain employs TRBV27 and TRBJ2-2; D is perhaps TRBD1 (6 bases). Trimming left V 1 base short and J 1 base short, with 13 bases between. Per germline, CDR1 MNHEY and CDR2 SMNVEV (reference sequence). The CDR3 totals 17 residues. The CDR3 protein is CASSLFSWTENTGELFF. CDR3 DNA: TGTGCCAGCAGTTTATTTAGTTGGACAGAGAACACCGGGGAGCTGTTTTTT.

This sequence joins TRBV6-5 and TRBJ2-7, with unresolved D. The CDR3 runs 13 residues. Trimming stripped 7 bases from V and 9 bases from J, with 19 bases between. CDR1 and CDR2 from the germline V gene are MNHEY and SVGAGI. The CDR3 region has the DNA TGTGCCAGCAACGACTGGCCCGAGTCGGTGCAGTACTTC. It is translated as CASNDWPESVQYF.

The chain uses TRBV30 and TRBJ2-4, with D perhaps TRBD1 (5 bases). Germline values: CDR1 GTSNPN, CDR2 SVGIG (reference sequence). With 0 bases removed from V and 8 bases from J, the gap between germline ends came to 8 bases. CDR3 length: 12 residues. DNA for the CDR3: TGTGCCTGGAGTGTAACAGGAGACATTCAGTACTTC. Protein product: CAWSVTGDIQYF.

The chain is built from TRBV4-1 and TRBJ2-1; D is possibly TRBD1 (5 bases). Germline CDR1 is MGHRA and CDR2 is YSYEKL. Trimming cost V 5 bases and J 8 bases, with 13 bases left between them. CDR3 length: 13 amino acids. CDR3 coding DNA: TGCGCCAGCAGCTTGGGCAAAGGGGATGAGCAGTTCTTC. This encodes CASSLGKGDEQFF.

J is TRBJ2-3 and V is TRBV4-2; 7 bases align to TRBD2. The CDR3 contains 15 residues. Trimming at V came to 1 base and at J to 4 bases, leaving 5 bases not matched to a gene. Germline V lookup: CDR1 LGHNA, CDR2 YNFKEQ. CDR3 in amino acids: CASSQASGLSDTQYF. The CDR3, as DNA: TGTGCCAGCAGCCAAGCTAGCGGATTGTCAGATACGCAGTATTTT.

In this sample, this clone turned up once. The chain joins TRBV27 to TRBJ2-3; TRBD1 might be the D (6 bases). CDR3 length: 11 amino acids. Germline assignment: CDR1 MNHEY and CDR2 SMNVEV (reference sequence). V lost 5 bases, J lost 9 bases, and 9 bases lay in between. DNA for the CDR3: TGTGCCAGCAGTCCAGGGGAGACGCAGTATTTT. Its protein product is CASSPGETQYF.

The CDR3 sequence: CASMGQGNTEAFF. The CDR3 DNA reads as TGCGCCAGCATGGGACAGGGGAACACTGAAGCTTTCTTT. The J gene is TRBJ1-1, the V gene TRBV5-1; TRBD1 matches at 9 bases. Looked up from germline, CDR1 is SGHRS and CDR2 is YFSETQ. The CDR3 consists of 13 residues. V dropped 6 bases and J dropped 1; count of bases not matched to a gene: 1.

This clone has just one count. The chain is built from TRBV29-1 and TRBJ1-2; the match to TRBD1 covers 11 bases. Trimming removed 3 bases from V and 8 bases from J; junction bases left unmatched: 17. The germline gives CDR1 SQVTM, CDR2 ANQGSEA. This CDR3 has 17 amino acids. The CDR3 DNA sequence: TGCAGCGTTGATCTTTCGTGGACAGGGGGCGCGAGAGGGGGCTACACCTTC. It yields the protein CSVDLSWTGGARGGYTF.

V and J are TRBV9 and TRBJ2-3; D call uncertain. Germline V lookup: CDR1 SGDLS, CDR2 YYNGEE. This CDR3 comprises 12 residues. Trimming left V 1 base short and J 7 bases short, with 7 bases between. The chain's CDR3 is CASSVNSNTQYF. CDR3 bases: TGTGCCAGCAGCGTAAACAGTAATACGCAGTATTTT.

The chain employs TRBV25-1 and TRBJ2-5; TRBD1 might be the D (5 bases). With 9 bases removed from V and 11 bases from J, the gap between germline ends came to 16 bases. Germline V CDR1 and CDR2: MGHDK, SYGVNS. The length of the CDR3 is 11 residues. CDR3 residues: CARETGQEQYF. In nucleotides, the CDR3 is TGTGCCAGGGAAACAGGTCAGGAGCAGTACTTC.

The gene calls are TRBV2 and TRBJ1-5, with 7 nucleotides matching TRBD1. Trimming took 6 bases from V and 2 from J; bases not matched to a gene: 7. The germline V gene encodes CDR1 SNHLY and CDR2 FYNNEI. The CDR3 loop spans 15 amino acids. For the CDR3, the DNA is TGTGCCAGCAGCGCACATACAGGGGGCAATCAGCCCCAGCATTTT. The encoded protein is CASSAHTGGNQPQHF.

The chain joins TRBV14 to TRBJ2-7; 8 bases fit TRBD1. CDR1 is SGHDN and CDR2 is FVKESK in the germline V gene. The CDR3 totals 15 residues. V lost 0 bases and J lost 6; bases outside the gene matches: 7. The CDR3 DNA reads TGTGCCAGCAGCCAAGATCCCGGGACAGGTTCCGAGCAGTACTTC. Protein product: CASSQDPGTGSEQYF.

The V and J genes are TRBV29-1 and TRBJ1-6, with TRBD1 as a possible D gene (5 bases). The CDR3 runs to 13 residues. V dropped 6 bases and J dropped 8 bases, with 14 bases sitting between them. Germline V gene data show CDR1 as SQVTM and CDR2 as ANQGSEA. CDR3 in DNA: TGCAGCGTCGGGACGGGGGGGGATTCACCCCTCCACTTT. As protein: CSVGTGGDSPLHF.

This clone was observed a handful of times. This sequence joins TRBV6-6 and TRBJ2-7; no reliable D call. The V gene lost 6 bases and the J gene lost 3 bases, with 12 bases spanning the gap. From germline, CDR1 is MNHNY and CDR2 SVGAGI (reference sequence). CDR3 length equals 13 residues. The CDR3 region is CASSPVENYEQYF. The DNA of the CDR3 is TGTGCCAGCAGCCCTGTCGAGAACTACGAGCAGTACTTC.

The chain carries TRBV5-1 and TRBJ2-1; possible D gene TRBD2, 5 bases. This CDR3 contains 12 residues. The V gene's germline CDR1 is SGHRS and CDR2 YFSETQ. V lost 0 bases to trimming and J lost 12 bases, with 10 bases between them. CDR3 coding DNA: TGCGCCAGCAGCTTGGAGGCCCGGGGGCAGTTCTTC. Translated: CASSLEARGQFF.

This chain connects TRBV30 to TRBJ1-2, with D uncertain. Between the trimmed V and J ends, which lost 1 base and 4 bases, there was a span of 10 bases. Germline V gene data show CDR1 as GTSNPN and CDR2 as SVGIG (reference sequence). The CDR3 sequence is 13 residues long. The CDR3 DNA reads as TGTGCCTGGAGTGAGTTTACATCCTATGGCTACACCTTC. Translating it yields CAWSEFTSYGYTF.

This clone appeared a single time. The CDR3 region has the DNA TGTGCCAGCAGCTTAGGGGGTAACGCCTATAATTCACCCCTCCACTTT. This translates into CASSLGGNAYNSPLHF. The rearrangement joins TRBV5-4 to TRBJ1-6, with a weak D call TRBD1 (6 bases). The V end lost 2 bases, the J end lost 2 bases, and 11 bases lay between the germline ends. Per the germline V gene, CDR1 is SGHNT and CDR2 is YYREEE (reference sequence). CDR3 length equals 16 residues. The whole variable domain, remainder taken from reference TRBV5-4 and TRBJ1-6, is ETGVTQSPTHLIKTRGQQVTLRCSSQSGHNTVSWYQQALGQGPQFIFQYYREEENGRGNFPPRFSGLQFPNYSSELNVNALELDDSALYLCASSLGGNAYNSPLHFGNGTRLTVT.

The chain employs TRBV4-2 and TRBJ2-2; D might be TRBD1 (5 bases). The V end lost 8 bases, the J end lost 7 bases, and 26 bases lay between the germline ends. This CDR3 has 17 residues. The germline V gene encodes CDR1 LGHNA and CDR2 YNFKEQ. The CDR3 DNA follows: TGTGCCAGCGCCCGCGGCGCTAGTTCTGTTGGACACGGGGAGCTGTTTTTT. It codes for CASARGASSVGHGELFF.